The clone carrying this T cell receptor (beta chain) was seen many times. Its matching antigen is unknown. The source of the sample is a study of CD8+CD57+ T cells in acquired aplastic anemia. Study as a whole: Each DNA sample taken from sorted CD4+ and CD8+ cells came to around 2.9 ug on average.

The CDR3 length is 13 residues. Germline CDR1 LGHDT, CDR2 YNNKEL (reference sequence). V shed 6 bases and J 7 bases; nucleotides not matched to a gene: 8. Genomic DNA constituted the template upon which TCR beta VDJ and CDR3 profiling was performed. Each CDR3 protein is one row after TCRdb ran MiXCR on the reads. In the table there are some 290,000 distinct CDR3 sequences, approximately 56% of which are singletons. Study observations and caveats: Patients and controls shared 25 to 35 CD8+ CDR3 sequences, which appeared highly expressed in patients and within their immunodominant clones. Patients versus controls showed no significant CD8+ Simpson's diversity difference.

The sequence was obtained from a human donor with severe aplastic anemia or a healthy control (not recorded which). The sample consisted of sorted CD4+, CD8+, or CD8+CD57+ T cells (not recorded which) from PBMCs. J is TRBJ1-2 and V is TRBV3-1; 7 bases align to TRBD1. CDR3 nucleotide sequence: TGTGCCAGCAGGCCAGGGGGGGGGTTTGGCTACACCTTC. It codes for CASRPGGGFGYTF.